Listed below are T cell receptor beta chains from one sample, sequenced in a study of T cells in narcolepsy. Using immunoSEQ multiplex PCR, the repertoire was profiled, and TCRdb retains in-frame clones only, with some absent. This table holds tens of thousands of clones, 78% found once. The specimen was CD45RA- memory CD4+ T cells from PBMCs. These receptors all come from a human donor with narcolepsy. The CDR3 runs from the conserved cysteine through the conserved F or W. The D gene is left open where the match is weak. For some rows the clone size is stated as once, few or many, or as a class when expanded; others skip it.

TRBV7-9	TRBJ2-7	.	.	CASSFPSGTARSYEQYF	TGTGCCAGCAGCTTCCCTTCCGGCACAGCGAGGTCCTACGAGCAGTACTTC
TRBV4-2	TRBJ2-5	.	.	CASSQGQAQETQYF	TGTGCCAGCAGCCAAGGGCAGGCCCAAGAGACCCAGTACTTC
TRBV7-6	TRBJ2-3	.	TRBD2	CASSPRTSEPGGTDTQYF	TGTGCCAGCAGCCCCCGGACTAGCGAGCCCGGTGGCACAGATACGCAGTATTTT
TRBV7-9	TRBJ1-6	.	.	CASSLAAGPNSPLHF	TGTGCCAGCAGCTTAGCTGCAGGGCCCAATTCACCCCTCCACTTT
TRBV6-6	TRBJ1-1	few	.	CASSYSQLGTEAFF	TGTGCCAGCAGTTACTCACAGTTAGGCACTGAAGCTTTCTTT
TRBV4-1	TRBJ1-4	few	TRBD1	CASSRGPGQGIRKLFF	TGCGCCAGCAGCCGGGGACCGGGACAGGGAATTCGAAAACTGTTTTTT
TRBV7-9	TRBJ1-6	few	TRBD1	CAGNQWDRGPNSPLHF	TGTGCCGGGAATCAGTGGGACAGGGGGCCTAATTCACCCCTCCACTTT
TRBV5-1	TRBJ2-5	.	TRBD2	CASSLALAGGPGETQYF	TGCGCCAGCAGCTTGGCCCTAGCGGGAGGGCCGGGAGAGACCCAGTACTTC
TRBV6-1	TRBJ1-1	.	.	CASSEGPPLGTEAFF	TGTGCCAGCAGTGAAGGACCTCCTTTGGGCACTGAAGCTTTCTTT
TRBV9	TRBJ2-2	.	TRBD2	CASSVEAGGAGELFF	TGTGCCAGCAGCGTAGAGGCCGGGGGGGCCGGGGAGCTGTTTTTT
TRBV4-2	TRBJ2-3	.	TRBD2	CASSQEGTSGSSSQYF	TGTGCCAGCAGCCAGGAGGGGACTAGCGGGAGTAGTTCGCAGTATTTT
TRBV6-5	TRBJ1-1	.	.	CASSSPSGGAREAFF	TGTGCCAGCAGTTCGCCCTCGGGAGGGGCGCGTGAAGCTTTCTTT
TRBV5-1	TRBJ1-2	.	TRBD1	CASSLGTGEYGYTF	TGCGCCAGCAGCTTGGGGACAGGGGAATATGGCTACACCTTC
TRBV7-9	TRBJ2-2	few	TRBD2	CASSLARGGSNTGELFF	TGTGCCAGCAGCTTAGCGCGGGGAGGGTCGAACACCGGGGAGCTGTTTTTT
TRBV15	TRBJ2-5	.	TRBD1	CATSTDKDRSRETQYF	TGTGCCACCAGCACAGATAAGGACAGGAGTCGGGAGACCCAGTACTTC
TRBV30	TRBJ2-3	.	.	CAWSVSESDTQYF	TGTGCCTGGAGTGTATCAGAGTCAGATACGCAGTATTTT